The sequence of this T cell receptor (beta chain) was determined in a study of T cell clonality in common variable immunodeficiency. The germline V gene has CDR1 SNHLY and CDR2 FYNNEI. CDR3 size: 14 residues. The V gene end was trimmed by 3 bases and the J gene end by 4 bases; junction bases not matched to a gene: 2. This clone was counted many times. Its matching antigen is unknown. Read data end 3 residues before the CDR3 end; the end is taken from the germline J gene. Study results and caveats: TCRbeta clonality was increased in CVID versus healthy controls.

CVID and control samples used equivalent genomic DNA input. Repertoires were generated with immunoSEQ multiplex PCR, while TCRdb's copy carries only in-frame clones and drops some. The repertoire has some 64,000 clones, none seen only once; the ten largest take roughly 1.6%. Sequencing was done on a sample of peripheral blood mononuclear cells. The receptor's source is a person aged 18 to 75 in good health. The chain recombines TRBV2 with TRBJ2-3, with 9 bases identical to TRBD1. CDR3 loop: CASSEDRGADTQYF. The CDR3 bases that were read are TGTGCCAGCAGTGAGGACAGGGGTGCAGATACG.